This entry is about one T cell receptor (beta chain). Its target antigen remains unknown. Base qualities are not recorded, but no much larger clone differs from it by a single base. The data were taken from a study of cytotoxic CD8 clonotypes in ibrutinib-treated CLL (dated by TCRdb to about 2021). About the investigation overall: The cohort had 11 relapsed/refractory and 15 treatment-naive patients; 17 to 18 were IGHV unmutated. Partial responses were observed in 24 patients and complete responses in 2; after a median follow-up of 68 months, remission was maintained in about 15 patients and progression was observed in approximately 12. Response samples were obtained after a median of around 11 months of treatment, with a range of about 6 to 36 months. Samples averaged approximately 260,000 productive templates and 80,000 to 100,000 productive rearrangements. Longitudinal samples were obtainable from about 30% of the roughly 90 participants in the trial. Cryopreserved peripheral blood mononuclear cells were collected before treatment, at response, and at either disease progression or sustained remission. Patients were still on ibrutinib when every remission and progressive disease sample was collected. Study-level results and caveats: Lymph node repertoires were not examined, and the timing of sampling was not matched between patients in sustained remission and those whose disease progressed. At baseline, clonality was higher than in age-matched healthy donors and showed a strong correlation with circulating CD8+ T-cell counts. Public clonotypes were rare and either contracted or stayed stable during treatment, and the rise in clonality at ibrutinib response reflected the expansion of private clonotypes. Clonality rose at ibrutinib response, remained stable during sustained remission, and dropped back toward baseline at progression.

What this sample's time point label stands for: progressive disease on ibrutinib. For TCR beta library preparation, about 2.2 micrograms of genomic DNA was extracted from cryopreserved PBMCs. Longitudinal blood samples from CLL patients on ibrutinib monotherapy underwent high-throughput TCR beta sequencing. The patients took part in an open-label, single-center phase 2 trial of ibrutinib monotherapy. The goal of deep resolution MiSeq sequencing was a depth between 1 in 1 million and 1 in 200,000 T cells, and coverage averaged 10x per clonotype. TCR beta libraries were generated with the immunoSEQ hsTCRB Kit. As for the authors' bioinformatics: Data were analyzed with ImmunoSEQ Data Assistant and ImmunoSEQ Analyzer, with V, D and J genes assigned per IMGT definitions. Clonality, which ranges from 0 to 1, was calculated as one minus the normalized Shannon entropy of productive rearrangement frequencies. Only overrepresented clonotypes making up at least 0.05% of each patient's repertoire were included in the public clonotype analysis. Roughly 12 age-matched healthy donor repertoires from immuneACCESS were used as controls for clonality. TCRdb re-hosts the immuneACCESS table, in-frame sequences only. Its copies lack some clones; in the studies checked, an unresolved V gene accounts for under half of them, and the cause for the rest is not known. V, J and clone size reflect that table, while D and trimming were determined from the DNA. The sample has 160,000 or so clones on record, more than 70% of them singletons. About 3% of the sample is in the top ten clones.

CDR1 SEHNR and CDR2 FQNEAQ are derived from the germline V gene (reference sequence). The CDR3 covers 16 residues, taking in both the cysteine and the phenylalanine. Only the CDR3 region is kept as DNA, spanning 48 bases read in frame from base 1. The germline V and J ends show losses of 5 bases and 5 bases respectively, and no gene match explains 11 bases of the junction. Sequenced here: PBMCs, sampled at disease progression, from a patient treated with ibrutinib. The chain employs TRBV7-9 and TRBJ2-4; a stretch of 8 junction bases matches TRBD1. This receptor was identified in a human donor with chronic lymphocytic leukemia. The nucleotide sequence reads as follows: TGTGCCAGCAGCCCCATCCCGACAGGGGCAGAAAACATTCAGTACTTC. Its product reads: CASSPIPTGAENIQYF. This CDR3, with the reference TRBV7-9 and TRBJ2-4 proteins standing in past its ends, gives the full variable domain DTGVSQNPRHKITKRGQNVTFRCDPISEHNRLYWYRQTLGQGPEFLTYFQNEAQLEKSRLLSDRFSAERPKGSFSTLEIQRTEQGDSAMYLCASSPIPTGAENIQYFGAGTRLSVL.